A selection of T cell receptor beta chains follows, all from one sample in a study of vaccination and CD4 T cells after COVID-19. TCRdb recomputed calls from the PCR reads with MiXCR, one row per CDR3 protein. The sample lists 30,000 to 40,000 distinct CDR3 sequences, about 34% occurring once. Sequencing was performed on CD4+ T cells from blood, taken about 7 months after SARS-CoV-2 vaccination. The receptors shown here come from a human donor who had recovered from COVID-19. Both conserved end residues are part of each CDR3. A D gene is named only where the DNA matches it firmly. A clone size is listed for some rows: how often the clone was seen (once, few, many), or a class if it is expanded.

j_call | d_call | clone_size | v_call | cdr3_nt | cdr3_aa
TRBJ2-5 | NA | NA | TRBV2 | TGTGCCAGCAAGACAGACGGGGTCGGGACCCAGTACTTC | CASKTDGVGTQYF
TRBJ2-3 | TRBD1 | NA | TRBV9 | TGTGCCAGCAGCCTGACGACAGGGTGGGCAGATACGCAGTATTTT | CASSLTTGWADTQYF
TRBJ2-3 | TRBD2 | few | TRBV15 | TGTGCCACCAGCACTGGACTAGCGGGAGGACTGAGCACAGATACGCAGTATTTT | CATSTGLAGGLSTDTQYF
TRBJ1-1 | NA | NA | TRBV27 | TGTGCCAGCAGTTTACGTACAGGCCGCATCGTTGAAGCTTTCTTT | CASSLRTGRIVEAFF
TRBJ2-7 | NA | NA | TRBV7-9 | TGTGCCAGCAGCTTAGGGTGGGAGCCCTACGAGCAGTACTTC | CASSLGWEPYEQYF
TRBJ2-3 | TRBD2 | few | TRBV7-8 | TGTGCCAGCAGCTCCTCGACTAGCGGGAGATCGAGAGATACGCAGTATTTT | CASSSSTSGRSRDTQYF
TRBJ2-5 | NA | NA | TRBV20-1 | TGCAGTGCTCCGGGGGGCTCGGGAGAGACCCAGTACTTC | CSAPGGSGETQYF
TRBJ2-5 | NA | NA | TRBV24-1 | TGTGCCACCAGTGATTTGTACCAGTACTTC | CATSDLYQYF
TRBJ2-3 | TRBD2 | NA | TRBV5-1 | TGCGCCAGCAGCCCCTTTAGCGGGAGTTGGACAGATACGCAGTATTTT | CASSPFSGSWTDTQYF
TRBJ2-2 | NA | few | TRBV6-2/TRBV6-3 | TGTGCCAGCAGTTTCCCGCCGGGACACAACACCGGGGAGCTGTTTTTT | CASSFPPGHNTGELFF
TRBJ1-5 | NA | NA | TRBV30 | TGTGCCTGGAGTGCCGGGATCAAGCCCCAGCATTTT | CAWSAGIKPQHF
TRBJ2-7 | NA | NA | TRBV7-2 | TGTGCCAGCAGCTTACCGGTGTCGGGGGAAAATTTCGCCTACGAGCAGTACTTC | CASSLPVSGENFAYEQYF
TRBJ2-5 | NA | NA | TRBV11-2 | TGTGCCAGCAGCTTGACGAGGGGTTCCTCCCAAGAGACCCAGTACTTC | CASSLTRGSSQETQYF
TRBJ2-7 | NA | NA | TRBV28 | TGTGCCAGCAGTTCCAGCTCCTACGAGCAGTACTTC | CASSSSSYEQYF
TRBJ2-7 | NA | NA | TRBV2 | TGTGCCAGCAAGGGACACGTTCTCTCCGAGCAGTACTTC | CASKGHVLSEQYF
TRBJ2-7 | NA | NA | TRBV2 | TGTGCCAGCAGTCTCTTGAGGGAGGCCGACGAGCAGTACTTC | CASSLLREADEQYF
TRBJ2-5 | TRBD1 | NA | TRBV4-1 | TGCGCCAGCAGCCACCCGGGACAGGGGGTCCAAGAGACCCAGTACTTC | CASSHPGQGVQETQYF
TRBJ1-1 | TRBD1 | NA | TRBV5-4 | TGTGCCAGCAGCTGGGGGACAGGGAGGACTGAAGCTTTCTTT | CASSWGTGRTEAFF
TRBJ2-7 | NA | few | TRBV10-3 | TGTGCCACAGAGGGATCGGGGGCTAGGGAGCAGTACTTC | CATEGSGAREQYF
TRBJ1-6 | NA | NA | TRBV25-1 | TGTGCCAGCAGTGGCAGGCGAACCGATAATTCACCCCTCCACTTT | CASSGRRTDNSPLHF
TRBJ2-5 | NA | NA | TRBV5-1 | TGCGCCAGCAGCTTGTTTACAGACCAAGAGACCCAGTACTTC | CASSLFTDQETQYF
TRBJ2-6 | NA | NA | TRBV19 | TGTGCCAGTAGTACGGGGGTATACTCTGGGGCCAACGTCCTGACTTTC | CASSTGVYSGANVLTF
TRBJ1-5 | NA | once | TRBV28 | TGTGCCAGCAGTTTTACCGGGACAAAGAATCAGCCCCAGCATTTT | CASSFTGTKNQPQHF
TRBJ1-6 | NA | few | TRBV7-2 | TGTGCCAGCAGCTTAAAGTATAATTCACCCCTCCACTTT | CASSLKYNSPLHF
TRBJ1-2 | NA | once | TRBV30 | TGTGCCTGGAGTGTGGTGGGAACTGGCTACACCTTC | CAWSVVGTGYTF
TRBJ2-5 | NA | NA | TRBV21-1 | TGTGCCAGCAGCAAAGCGCTTAATCCGGGAGGGCCTGGCCAAGAGACCCAGTACTTC | CASSKALNPGGPGQETQYF
TRBJ2-2 | NA | few | TRBV7-9 | TGTGCCAGCAGCCCGGAGTGGACCGGGGAGCTGTTTTTT | CASSPEWTGELFF
TRBJ2-1 | TRBD1 | NA | TRBV24-1 | TGTGCCACCAGTGATTTGCAGACAGGGAAGCTTGAGCAGTTCTTC | CATSDLQTGKLEQFF
TRBJ2-1 | TRBD2 | NA | TRBV27 | TGTGCCAGCAGTTTTCCGTCTAGCGGGAGCCCCAACAATGAGCAGTTCTTC | CASSFPSSGSPNNEQFF
TRBJ2-5 | NA | few | TRBV19 | TGTGCCAGTAGTATTGAACGGCAAGAGACCCAGTACTTC | CASSIERQETQYF
TRBJ1-1 | NA | NA | TRBV28 | TGTGCCAGCAGTTTAGTTAACACTGAAGCTTTCTTT | CASSLVNTEAFF
TRBJ2-5 | NA | few | TRBV4-2 | TGTGCCAGCAGCCAAGATGTCTCAGGAACCTACGGAGAGACCCAGTACTTC | CASSQDVSGTYGETQYF
TRBJ2-3 | NA | NA | TRBV6-1 | TGTGCCAGCAGTGAATGGGTGCGAGATACGCAGTATTTT | CASSEWVRDTQYF
TRBJ2-7 | NA | NA | TRBV20-1 | TGCAGTGCTGGGCCTAGCGTACGCCCCTACGAGCAGTACTTC | CSAGPSVRPYEQYF
TRBJ2-1 | TRBD2 | once | TRBV11-2 | TGTGCCAGCAGCTTAGTCCGCGGGGGGGGGAATGAGCAGTTCTTC | CASSLVRGGGNEQFF
TRBJ1-1 | NA | NA | TRBV18 | TGTGCCAGCTCACCGGGGCGACAGGCCAACACTGAAGCTTTCTTT | CASSPGRQANTEAFF
TRBJ2-3 | TRBD2 | few | TRBV7-3 | TGTGCCAGCAGTCAAGGCAGCGGGAGCGACACAGATACGCAGTATTTT | CASSQGSGSDTDTQYF
TRBJ2-1 | TRBD1 | NA | TRBV6-1 | TGTGCCAGCAGTGACGGGACAGGGGCTACGATTGAGCAGTTCTTC | CASSDGTGATIEQFF
TRBJ1-1 | NA | medium-sized | TRBV7-6 | TGTGCCAGCAGAAATGGGAACACTGAAGCTTTCTTT | CASRNGNTEAFF
TRBJ2-2 | TRBD1 | NA | TRBV20-1 | TGCAGTGCTAGAGATCAAGGTGCGACAGGGGCGACCGGGGAGCTGTTTTTT | CSARDQGATGATGELFF
TRBJ2-1 | NA | NA | TRBV7-6 | TGTGCCAGCAGCTTTGGGGCAGGGTCAGACAATGAGCAGTTCTTC | CASSFGAGSDNEQFF
TRBJ1-1 | TRBD1 | few | TRBV7-2 | TGTGCCAGCAGCTTTTCCCAGGGGGGGGCTTTCTTT | CASSFSQGGAFF
TRBJ2-7 | NA | NA | TRBV20-1 | TGCAGTGCTAGAGAAGTGGGGACTGACGAGCAGTACTTC | CSAREVGTDEQYF
TRBJ2-2 | NA | few | TRBV15 | TGTGCCACCAGCAGAGATCACTTCAGCTACACCGGGGAGCTGTTTTTT | CATSRDHFSYTGELFF
TRBJ1-1 | NA | NA | TRBV5-6 | TGTGCCAGCAGCTGGACCTCACAGGGCCGGGTGAACACTGAAGCTTTCTTT | CASSWTSQGRVNTEAFF
TRBJ1-5 | NA | NA | TRBV6-1 | TGTGCCAGCAGTGTACCGGGGTATAGCAATCAGCCCCAGCATTTT | CASSVPGYSNQPQHF
TRBJ1-6 | NA | once | TRBV28 | TGTGCCAGCAGTTTTGAAGTCTTTAATTCACCCCTCCACTTT | CASSFEVFNSPLHF
TRBJ2-7 | NA | few | TRBV6-1 | TGTGCCAGCAGTGAAAGTACGGCTCCGCGGGAGCAGTACTTC | CASSESTAPREQYF
TRBJ1-2 | NA | NA | TRBV28 | TGTGCCAGCACCGCTGCGTCGGGGGGACGGACGGGAGAAAACTATGGCTACACCTTC | CASTAASGGRTGENYGYTF
TRBJ2-2 | TRBD2 | NA | TRBV20-1 | TGCAGTGCTAAAAAAGCGGGAGAGGACACCGGGGAGCTGTTTTTT | CSAKKAGEDTGELFF
TRBJ1-3 | NA | NA | TRBV5-1 | TGCGCCAGCAGCGAACAGGGTTATGCTGGAAACACCATATATTTT | CASSEQGYAGNTIYF
TRBJ2-3 | NA | NA | TRBV5-1 | TGCGCCAGCAGCTCGGAGCCGGCAGATACGCAGTATTTT | CASSSEPADTQYF
TRBJ2-3 | TRBD2 | NA | TRBV15 | TGTGCCACCAGCGGCCGACTAGCGGGGAGGGATACGCAGTATTTT | CATSGRLAGRDTQYF
TRBJ2-3 | NA | NA | TRBV2 | TGTGCCAGCAGTTCAGCCCCACGGGGAACAGATACGCAGTATTTT | CASSSAPRGTDTQYF
TRBJ1-1 | TRBD1 | NA | TRBV20-1 | TGCAGTGCCAACCCATTCCGGGACAGGTCTACGTTCTTT | CSANPFRDRSTFF
TRBJ2-1 | TRBD2 | NA | TRBV7-9 | TGTGCCAGCAGCTTAGTTACTAGCGGGATTTACAATGAGCAGTTCTTC | CASSLVTSGIYNEQFF
TRBJ2-7 | NA | few | TRBV2 | TGTGCCAGCAAAGAGGATGGGGGTTCCTACGAGCAGTACTTC | CASKEDGGSYEQYF
TRBJ2-5 | NA | NA | TRBV5-1 | TGCGCCAGCACCCCCCTTGGGGGTTCAGAGACCCAGTACTTC | CASTPLGGSETQYF
TRBJ2-6 | NA | NA | TRBV19 | TGTGCCAGTAGCCGACAACCCTCTGGGGCCAACGTCCTGACTTTC | CASSRQPSGANVLTF